One and the same sample provided the 10 T cell receptor beta chains below, sequenced in a study of blood T cells in healthy people across ages. PCR was performed a second time for about 6 to 11 cycles using a sample-barcoded 5' primer and a J-beta primer mix. TCRdb reprocessed the 5' RACE reads via MiXCR and lists one record per CDR3 protein. The sample has 650,000 to 800,000 distinct CDR3 sequences; about 51% are singletons. The sample taken for sequencing was blood. These receptors came from a woman older than 75 in good health.

The chain has TRBV12-3 or TRBV12-4 and TRBJ1-1; D is unclear. V lost 5 bases, J lost 2 bases, and 15 bases lay in between. This CDR3 is 15 amino acids long. Here the CDR3 DNA reads TGTGCCAGCAGTCGCTCTGTAGTTTTTAACACTGAAGCTTTCTTT. Residues: CASSRSVVFNTEAFF.

This clonotype was seen a handful of times. This chain joins TRBV5-1 and TRBJ2-7, with TRBD2 matching 10 bases. CDR3 length equals 18 residues. With V trimmed by 0 bases and J by 3 bases, 12 bases remained unmatched. Germline V lookup: CDR1 SGHRS, CDR2 YFSETQ. The CDR3 reads CASSLADFSGLADYEQYF. CDR3 nucleotide sequence: TGCGCCAGCAGCTTGGCCGATTTTAGCGGACTAGCGGACTACGAGCAGTACTTC. The variable domain in full, completed from reference TRBV5-1 and TRBJ2-7, reads KAGVTQTPRYLIKTRGQQVTLSCSPISGHRSVSWYQQTPGQGLQFLFEYFSETQRNKGNFPGRFSGRQFSNSRSEMNVSTLELGDSALYLCASSLADFSGLADYEQYFGPGTRLTVT.

This clonotype was detected many times. The gene calls are TRBV7-9 and TRBJ2-5; TRBD2 agrees at 9 bases. The CDR3 has 14 amino acids. The germline V gene encodes CDR1 SEHNR and CDR2 FQNEAQ (reference sequence). The junction had 3 bases not matched to a gene; V was cut back by 4 bases and J by 3 bases. CDR3 nucleotides: TGTGCCAGCAGCTATGGGACTAGCAAAGAGACCCAGTACTTC. Protein sequence: CASSYGTSKETQYF.

The rearrangement uses TRBV29-1 and TRBJ2-5, with 11 bases matching TRBD1. This CDR3 has 14 residues. V lost 5 bases to trimming and J lost 4 bases; unmatched junction nucleotides: 6. In germline, CDR1 is SQVTM, CDR2 ANQGSEA. The CDR3 sequence is CSVRDRGLVETQYF. DNA for the CDR3: TGCAGCGTTAGGGACAGGGGGTTGGTAGAGACCCAGTACTTC.

The chain carries TRBV20-1 and TRBJ2-5; D possibly corresponds to TRBD1 (6 bases). The J call may be mistaken, given a closer DNA end match to TRBJ2-7. The CDR3 runs 15 residues. Germline V gives CDR1 DFQATT, CDR2 SNEGSKA (reference sequence). As DNA, the CDR3 is TGCAGTGCTAGAGGTGCTACAGGGAACGAATACGAGCAGTACTTC. Translation: CSARGATGNEYEQYF.

The rearrangement links TRBV7-2 to TRBJ2-3; no firm D call. V was trimmed by 0 bases and J by 2 bases, leaving 9 bases between them. Germline CDR1 is SGHTA and CDR2 is FQGNSA. The CDR3 runs to 15 residues. The CDR3 nucleotides read TGTGCCAGCAGCTTAGCCCCTCTAGACACAGATACGCAGTATTTT. It is translated as CASSLAPLDTDTQYF.

About this clonotype: Possible read error: a much larger clone is one base away. The rearrangement links TRBV7-8 to TRBJ2-5, with 8 bases lining up with TRBD2. Germline loops: CDR1 SGHVS, CDR2 FQNEAQ. This CDR3 is 18 amino acids long. The CDR3 is CAGSLALWAGGSQETQYF. The CDR3, as DNA: TGTGCCGGCAGCTTAGCGCTTTGGGCGGGGGGATCTCAAGAGACCCAGTACTTC.

V usage is TRBV20-1 and J usage is TRBJ2-1; TRBD2 matches 8 bases. From germline, CDR1 is DFQATT and CDR2 SNEGSKA (reference sequence). The CDR3 covers 16 residues. The V gene end was trimmed by 2 bases and the J gene end by 0 bases; junction bases not matched to a gene: 6. The CDR3 spells CSARRRAGASYNEQFF. As DNA, the CDR3 is TGCAGTGCTAGAAGGCGAGCGGGGGCCTCCTACAATGAGCAGTTCTTC.

The chain links TRBV12-3 or TRBV12-4 to TRBJ1-1, with unresolved D. The V end lost 3 bases, the J end lost 8 bases, and 7 bases lay between the germline ends. The CDR3 has 11 residues. The CDR3 nucleotides are TGTGCCAGCAGTTTGTACCCAGAAGCTTTCTTT. As protein: CASSLYPEAFF.

Concerning this clonotype itself: A much larger clone differs by one base, so this may be a read error. This rearrangement joins TRBV5-1 to TRBJ2-3; D possibly uses TRBD1 or TRBD2 (6 bases each). Germline values: CDR1 SGHRS, CDR2 YFSETQ. The length of the CDR3 is 15 residues. The CDR3 loop is CANSLLIGGRDTQYF. The CDR3 nucleotides read TGCGCCAACAGCTTGCTGATCGGGGGCAGAGATACGCAGTATTTT.